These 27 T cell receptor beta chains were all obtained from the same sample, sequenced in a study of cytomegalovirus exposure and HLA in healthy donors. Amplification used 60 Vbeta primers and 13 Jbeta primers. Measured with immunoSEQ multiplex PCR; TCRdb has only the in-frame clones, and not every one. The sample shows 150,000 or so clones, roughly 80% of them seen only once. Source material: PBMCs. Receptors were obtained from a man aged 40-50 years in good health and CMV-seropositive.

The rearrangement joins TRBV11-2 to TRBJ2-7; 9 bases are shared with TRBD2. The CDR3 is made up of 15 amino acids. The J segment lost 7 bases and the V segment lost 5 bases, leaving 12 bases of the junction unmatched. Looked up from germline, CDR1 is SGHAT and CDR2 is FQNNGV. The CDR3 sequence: CASSLGLAGSGEQYF. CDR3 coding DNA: TGTGCCAGCAGCCTGGGGCTAGCGGGGTCCGGGGAGCAGTACTTC. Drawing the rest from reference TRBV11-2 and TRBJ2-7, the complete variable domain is EAGVAQSPRYKIIEKRQSVAFWCNPISGHATLYWYQQILGQGPKLLIQFQNNGVVDDSQLPKDRFSAERLKGVDSTLKIQPAKLEDSAVYLCASSLGLAGSGEQYFGPGTRLTVT.

In DNA, the CDR3 is TGTGCCAGCAGCGTAGTGATAGCGGGAGCTGGTGAGCAGTTCTTC. It codes for CASSVVIAGAGEQFF. This chain uses TRBV9 with TRBJ2-1; 9 bases are a match to TRBD2. CDR1 is SGDLS, CDR2 YYNGEE, per germline. Unmatched junction bases numbered 7, after V lost 0 bases and J lost 9 bases. The CDR3 consists of 15 residues.

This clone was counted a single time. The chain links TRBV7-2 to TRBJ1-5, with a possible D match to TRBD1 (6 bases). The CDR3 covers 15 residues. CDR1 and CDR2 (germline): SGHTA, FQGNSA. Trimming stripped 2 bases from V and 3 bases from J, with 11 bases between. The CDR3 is CASSLRGAYNQPQHF. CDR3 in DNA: TGTGCCAGCAGCTTACGGGGGGCCTACAATCAGCCCCAGCATTTT. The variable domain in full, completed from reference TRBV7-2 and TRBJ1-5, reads GAGVSQSPSNKVTEKGKDVELRCDPISGHTALYWYRQSLGQGLEFLIYFQGNSAPDKSGLPSDRFSAERTGGSVSTLTIQRTQQEDSAVYLCASSLRGAYNQPQHFGDGTRLSIL.

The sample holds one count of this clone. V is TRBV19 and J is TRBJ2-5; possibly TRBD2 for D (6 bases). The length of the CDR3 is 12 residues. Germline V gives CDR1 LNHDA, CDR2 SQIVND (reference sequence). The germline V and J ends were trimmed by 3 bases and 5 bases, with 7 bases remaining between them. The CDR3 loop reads CASSIGGETQYF. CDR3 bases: TGTGCCAGTAGTATTGGGGGGGAGACCCAGTACTTC.

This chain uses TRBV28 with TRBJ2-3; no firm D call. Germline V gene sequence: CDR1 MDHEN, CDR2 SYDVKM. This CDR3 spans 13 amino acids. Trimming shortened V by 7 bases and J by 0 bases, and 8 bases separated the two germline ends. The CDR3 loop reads CASMRTSTDTQYF. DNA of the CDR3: TGTGCCAGCATGCGAACTAGCACAGATACGCAGTATTTT.

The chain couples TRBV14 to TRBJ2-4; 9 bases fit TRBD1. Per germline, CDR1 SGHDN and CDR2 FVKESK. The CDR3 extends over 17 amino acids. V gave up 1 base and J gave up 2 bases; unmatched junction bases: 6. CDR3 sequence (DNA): TGTGCCAGCAGCCAAGGGGGGACAGGGATCACCAAAAACATTCAGTACTTC. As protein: CASSQGGTGITKNIQYF.

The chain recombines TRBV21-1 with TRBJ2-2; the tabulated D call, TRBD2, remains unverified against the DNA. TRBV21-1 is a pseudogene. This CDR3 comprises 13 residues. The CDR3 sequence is CASSKVGGTELFF. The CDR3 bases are TGTGCCAGCAGCAAGGTGGGAGGGACGGAGCTGTTTTTT.

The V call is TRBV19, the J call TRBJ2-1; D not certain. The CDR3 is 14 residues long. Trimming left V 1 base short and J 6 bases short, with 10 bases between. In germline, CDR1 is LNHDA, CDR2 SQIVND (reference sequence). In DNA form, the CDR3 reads TGTGCCAGTAGTATAGGACCTCGCGGCAATGAGCAGTTCTTC. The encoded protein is CASSIGPRGNEQFF. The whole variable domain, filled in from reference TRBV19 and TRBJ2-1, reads DGGITQSPKYLFRKEGQNVTLSCEQNLNHDAMYWYRQDPGQGLRLIYYSQIVNDFQKGDIAEGYSVSREKKESFPLTVTSAQKNPTAFYLCASSIGPRGNEQFFGPGTRLTVL.

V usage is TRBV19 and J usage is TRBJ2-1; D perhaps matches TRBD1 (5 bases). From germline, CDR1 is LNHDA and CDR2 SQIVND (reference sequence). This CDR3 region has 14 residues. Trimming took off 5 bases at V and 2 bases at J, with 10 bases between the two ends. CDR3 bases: TGTGCCAGTAGTCTGGGCAGGGCCTACAATGAGCAGTTCTTC. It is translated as CASSLGRAYNEQFF. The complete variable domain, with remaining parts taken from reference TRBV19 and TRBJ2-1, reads DGGITQSPKYLFRKEGQNVTLSCEQNLNHDAMYWYRQDPGQGLRLIYYSQIVNDFQKGDIAEGYSVSREKKESFPLTVTSAQKNPTAFYLCASSLGRAYNEQFFGPGTRLTVL.

The CDR3 loop is CASSLILAGPEQFF. CDR3 nucleotide sequence: TGTGCCAGCAGCTTAATCCTAGCGGGACCTGAGCAGTTCTTC. The gene calls are TRBV7-9 and TRBJ2-1; 9 bases are shared with TRBD2. The germline V gene encodes CDR1 SEHNR and CDR2 FQNEAQ (reference sequence). V gave up 2 bases and J gave up 9 bases; unmatched junction bases: 5. The CDR3 is made up of 14 amino acids.

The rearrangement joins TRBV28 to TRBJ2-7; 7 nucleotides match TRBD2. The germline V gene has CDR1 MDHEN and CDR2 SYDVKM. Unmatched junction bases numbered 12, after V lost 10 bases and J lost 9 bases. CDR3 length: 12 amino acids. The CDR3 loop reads CATLGGSLGQYF. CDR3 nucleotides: TGTGCCACCCTGGGCGGGAGCTTGGGGCAGTACTTC.

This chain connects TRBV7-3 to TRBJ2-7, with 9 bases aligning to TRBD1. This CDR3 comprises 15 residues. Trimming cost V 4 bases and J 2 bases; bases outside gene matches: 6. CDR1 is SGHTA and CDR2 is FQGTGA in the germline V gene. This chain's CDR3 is CASSSGTGPPYEQYF. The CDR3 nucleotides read TGTGCCAGCAGCTCGGGGACAGGGCCCCCCTACGAGCAGTACTTC.

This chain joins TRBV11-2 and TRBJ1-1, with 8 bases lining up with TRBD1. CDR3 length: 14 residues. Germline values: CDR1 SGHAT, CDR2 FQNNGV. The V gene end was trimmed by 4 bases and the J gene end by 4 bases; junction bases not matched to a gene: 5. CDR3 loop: CASSSGGAGTEAFF. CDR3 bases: TGTGCCAGCAGCTCAGGGGGCGCGGGCACTGAAGCTTTCTTT.

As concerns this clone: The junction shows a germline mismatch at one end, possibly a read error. The CDR3 nucleotides are TGTTCCAGCAGCATGCGGGAGAACACCGGGGAGCTGTTTTTT. It specifies CSSSMRENTGELFF. The chain has TRBV7-9 and TRBJ2-2, with a weak D call TRBD2 (6 bases). The CDR3 spans 14 residues. The germline gives CDR1 SEHNR, CDR2 FQNEAQ (reference sequence).

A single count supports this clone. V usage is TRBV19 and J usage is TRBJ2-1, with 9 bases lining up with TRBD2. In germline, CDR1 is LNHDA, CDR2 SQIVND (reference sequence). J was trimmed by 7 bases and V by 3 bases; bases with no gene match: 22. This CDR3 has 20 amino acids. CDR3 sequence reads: CASSIWARGELAGEQNEQFF. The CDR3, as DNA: TGTGCCAGTAGTATCTGGGCAAGGGGGGAGTTAGCGGGAGAGCAAAATGAGCAGTTCTTC.

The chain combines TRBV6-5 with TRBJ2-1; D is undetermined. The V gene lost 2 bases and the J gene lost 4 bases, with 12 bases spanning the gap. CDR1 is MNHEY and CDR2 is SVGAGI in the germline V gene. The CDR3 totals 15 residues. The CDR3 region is CASSYLRALYNEQFF. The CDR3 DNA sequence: TGTGCCAGCAGTTACCTTCGAGCCTTATACAATGAGCAGTTCTTC.

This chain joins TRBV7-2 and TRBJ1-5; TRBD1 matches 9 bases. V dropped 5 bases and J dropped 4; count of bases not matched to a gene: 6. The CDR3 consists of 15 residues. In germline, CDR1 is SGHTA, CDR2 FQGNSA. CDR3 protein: CASSPKTGGNQPQHF. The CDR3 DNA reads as TGTGCCAGCAGCCCAAAGACAGGGGGTAATCAGCCCCAGCATTTT.

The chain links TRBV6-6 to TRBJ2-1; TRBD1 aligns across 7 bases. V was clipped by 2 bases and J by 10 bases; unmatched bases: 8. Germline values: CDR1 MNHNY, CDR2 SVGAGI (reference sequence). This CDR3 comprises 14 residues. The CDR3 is CASSYILGGSEQFF. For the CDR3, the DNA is TGTGCCAGCAGTTACATTCTAGGGGGCTCGGAGCAGTTCTTC.

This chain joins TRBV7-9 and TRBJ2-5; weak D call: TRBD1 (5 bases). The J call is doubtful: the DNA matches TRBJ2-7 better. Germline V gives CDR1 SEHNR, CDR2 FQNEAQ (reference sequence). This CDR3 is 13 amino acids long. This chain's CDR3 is CASSLPGSYEQYF. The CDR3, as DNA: TGTGCCAGCAGCTTACCAGGGTCCTACGAGCAGTACTTC.

The CDR3 DNA reads as TGTGCCAGCAGACTACAGGTGCGGGCTTTCTTT. As protein: CASRLQVRAFF. The chain combines TRBV6-1 with TRBJ1-1, with D tentatively TRBD1 (5 bases). V shed 6 bases and J shed 11 bases, with 13 bases lying between them. This CDR3 is built from 11 residues. CDR1 is MNHNS, CDR2 SASEGT, per germline.

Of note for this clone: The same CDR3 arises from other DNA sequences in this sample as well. The CDR3 coding sequence is TGTGCCAGCAGTGCAGACAGGGTGTCTGAAAAACTGTTTTTT. Protein: CASSADRVSEKLFF. This chain uses TRBV6-1 with TRBJ1-4; TRBD1 matches 7 bases. The V and J ends lost 4 bases and 7 bases, in that order; junction bases with no gene match: 6. CDR3 size: 14 residues. The germline V gene has CDR1 MNHNS and CDR2 SASEGT.

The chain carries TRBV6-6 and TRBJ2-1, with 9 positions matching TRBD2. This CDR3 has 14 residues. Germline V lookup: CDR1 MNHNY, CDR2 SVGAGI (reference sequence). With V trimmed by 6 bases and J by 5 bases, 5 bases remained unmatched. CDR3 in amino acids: CASRLAGANNEQFF. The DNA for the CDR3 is TGTGCCAGCAGATTAGCGGGAGCTAACAATGAGCAGTTCTTC.

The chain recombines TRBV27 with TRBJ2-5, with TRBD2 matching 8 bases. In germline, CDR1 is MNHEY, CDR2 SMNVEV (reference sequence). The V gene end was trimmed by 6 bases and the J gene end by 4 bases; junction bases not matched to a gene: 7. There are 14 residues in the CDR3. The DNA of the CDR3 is TGTGCCAGCAGGGGACTAGGGGTCGGAGAGACCCAGTACTTC. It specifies CASRGLGVGETQYF.

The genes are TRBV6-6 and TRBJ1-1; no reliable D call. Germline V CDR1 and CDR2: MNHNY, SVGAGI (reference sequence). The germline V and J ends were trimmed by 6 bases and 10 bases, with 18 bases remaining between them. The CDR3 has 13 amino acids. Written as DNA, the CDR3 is TGTGCCAGCAGCCCGACCCTCGCGCGAGGAGCTTTCTTT. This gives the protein CASSPTLARGAFF.

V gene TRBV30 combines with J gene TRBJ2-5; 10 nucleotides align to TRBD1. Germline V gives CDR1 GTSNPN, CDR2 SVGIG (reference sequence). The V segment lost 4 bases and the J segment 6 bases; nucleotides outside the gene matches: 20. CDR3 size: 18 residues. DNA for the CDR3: TGTGCCTGGACCCGTCGGGGTCTCGGGACAGGGGAATTGAAGACCCAGTACTTC. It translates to CAWTRRGLGTGELKTQYF.

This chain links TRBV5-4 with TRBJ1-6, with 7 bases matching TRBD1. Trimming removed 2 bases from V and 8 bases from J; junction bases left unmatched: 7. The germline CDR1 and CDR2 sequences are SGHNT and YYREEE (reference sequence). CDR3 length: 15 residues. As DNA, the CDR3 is TGTGCCAGCAGCTTTAGGCCGGGGACAGATTCACCCCTCCACTTT. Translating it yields CASSFRPGTDSPLHF.

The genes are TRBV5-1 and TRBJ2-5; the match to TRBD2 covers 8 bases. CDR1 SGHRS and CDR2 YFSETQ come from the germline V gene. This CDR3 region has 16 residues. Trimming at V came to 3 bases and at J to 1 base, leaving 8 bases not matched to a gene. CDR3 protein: CASSSGTSPSQETQYF. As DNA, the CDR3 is TGCGCCAGCAGCTCCGGGACTAGTCCTTCCCAAGAGACCCAGTACTTC.